The rows below give T cell receptor beta chains drawn from one sample of a study of human T cells and chemical hapten exposure. TCRdb independently ran MiXCR on the RACE reads; one entry per CDR3 protein. The data contain tens of thousands of distinct CDR3 sequences, 9.5% to 12% of them singletons. The sample in question was whole blood, obtained in connection with sensitization to the hapten diphenylcyclopropenone (DPC). These receptors came from a man aged 35 to 55 with alopecia areata. Some clones in this sample may be carry-over from other donors' samples. CDR3s include the opening cysteine and the closing phenylalanine or tryptophan.

V	J	CDR3
TRBV29-1	TRBJ1-3	CSVEESIGNTIYF
TRBV20-1	TRBJ2-7	CSARDTLAGSSYEQYF
TRBV9	TRBJ2-1	CASSAELAGNNEQFF
TRBV10-3	TRBJ2-7	CAISDSRYEQYF
TRBV28	TRBJ1-1	CASTGGGTEAFF
TRBV7-2	TRBJ2-1	CASSLAKNSYNEQFF
TRBV2	TRBJ2-6	CASSEALPGQGAPGANVLTF
TRBV28	TRBJ1-6	CASSPRRDLGPLHF
TRBV27	TRBJ1-5	CASSLSSSFQPQHF
TRBV10-3	TRBJ1-5	CAISDGRGSSNQPQHF
TRBV7-8	TRBJ2-5	CASSMIGETQYF
TRBV6-1	TRBJ2-7	CASSEAPGQGYEQYF
TRBV9	TRBJ2-1	CASSVGGGSPTNEQFF
TRBV19	TRBJ2-6	CASSIGYRARSGANVLTF
TRBV4-2	TRBJ1-3	CASSTGGAGNTIYF
TRBV6-5	TRBJ1-1	CASSLDRGYTEAFF
TRBV4-1	TRBJ2-3	CASSEVGSGFTDTQYF
TRBV6-6	TRBJ2-2	CASSYLTSGRIYTGELFF
TRBV6-5	TRBJ1-2	CASSYYPGSGYTF
TRBV7-9	TRBJ2-1	CASSQAGGGHNEQFF
TRBV5-1	TRBJ1-2	CASSFGQGAGYTF
TRBV6-1	TRBJ1-2	CASRSGQGGYGYTF
TRBV7-2	TRBJ2-5	CASSRQERVRHSF
TRBV29-1	TRBJ2-7	CSVRRTGYEQYF
TRBV7-2	TRBJ2-3	CASSFWDRGPDTQYF
TRBV29-1	TRBJ2-1	CSVLAGTYNEQFF
TRBV2	TRBJ2-7	CASTRREFIDEQYF
TRBV20-1	TRBJ2-2	CSASQREGTGELFF
TRBV20-1	TRBJ2-7	CSARDPGQGSYEQYF
TRBV3-1	TRBJ1-1	CASSQTGQVGF
TRBV5-5	TRBJ2-5	CASSLWVQGGETQYF
TRBV2	TRBJ2-3	CASIASGSGTQYF
TRBV4-3	TRBJ2-1	CASSRRTGPYNEQFF
TRBV3-1	TRBJ2-7	CASSQTFYEQYF
TRBV7-2	TRBJ1-2	CASSLAPPGPSGIYGYTF
TRBV6-2/TRBV6-3	TRBJ2-7	CASINQLFGGRSVYEQYF